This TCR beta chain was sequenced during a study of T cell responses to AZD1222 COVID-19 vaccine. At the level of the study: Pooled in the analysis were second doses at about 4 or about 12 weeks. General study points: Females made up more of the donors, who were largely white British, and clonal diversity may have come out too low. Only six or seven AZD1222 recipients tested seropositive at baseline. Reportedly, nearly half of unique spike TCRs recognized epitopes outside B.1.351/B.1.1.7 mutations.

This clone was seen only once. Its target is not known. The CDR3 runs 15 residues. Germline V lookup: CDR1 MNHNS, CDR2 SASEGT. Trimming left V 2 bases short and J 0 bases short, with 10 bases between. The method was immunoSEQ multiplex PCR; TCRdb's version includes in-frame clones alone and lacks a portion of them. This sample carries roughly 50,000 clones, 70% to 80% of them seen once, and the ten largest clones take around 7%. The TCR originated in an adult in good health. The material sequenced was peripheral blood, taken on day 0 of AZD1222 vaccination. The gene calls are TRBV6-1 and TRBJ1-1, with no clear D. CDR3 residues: CASSEHGSMNTEAFF. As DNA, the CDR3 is TGTGCCAGCAGTGAACATGGGTCCATGAACACTGAAGCTTTCTTT.